Reported below is one TCR beta chain. Its antigen remains unknown. Both about-4-week and about-12-week second-dose recipients were combined. The data are from a study of T cell responses to AZD1222 COVID-19 vaccine. Study results and caveats: Reportedly, nearly half the spike-specific TCRs target unmutated variant regions. Dominant CD4 TCR responses targeted spike regions 160-218 and 743-854. Recipients of AZD1222 seropositive at baseline numbered only 6 or 7.

V lost 1 base to trimming and J lost 7 bases; unmatched junction nucleotides: 3. The CDR3 runs 14 residues. Germline assignment: CDR1 SGHAT and CDR2 FQNNGV. Sequenced by immunoSEQ multiplex PCR; TCRdb stores in-frame clones only, minus some. Of 150,000 to 200,000 clones in the sample, around 90% were seen once. The V and J genes are TRBV11-2 and TRBJ2-4, with 8 bases matching TRBD2. The sample was peripheral blood, taken 28 days after the second AZD1222 dose. This receptor was identified in an adult who received the AZD1222 COVID-19 vaccine. The CDR3 sequence is CASSLVGGDNIQYF. The CDR3 nucleotides read TGTGCCAGCAGCTTAGTCGGGGGGGATAACATTCAGTACTTC.